Here is one T cell receptor (beta chain) with its context. The protocol was immunoSEQ multiplex PCR, while the TCRdb copy is restricted to in-frame clones and leaves out a portion. This sample yields approximately 80,000 clones, of which around 92% are seen a single time; roughly 6.9% belongs to the top ten. This sample was included in a study of OX40 agonist ivuxolimab in advanced cancers. This clonotype was sampled from an adult with an advanced solid tumor such as melanoma, head and neck, liver or kidney cancer. Sequences were derived from CD4+ or CD8+ T cells sorted from blood, sampled in a trial of the OX40 agonist ivuxolimab.

The CDR3 DNA sequence: TGTGCCAGCTCACCACCGATCCGGTCAGATACGCAGTATTTT. Translation gives CASSPPIRSDTQYF. The rearrangement joins TRBV18 to TRBJ2-3; D gene unclear. CDR3 length: 14 residues. The V gene's germline CDR1 is KGHSH and CDR2 LQKENI. V shed 0 bases and J shed 4 bases, with 8 bases lying between them.